Here is one T cell receptor (beta chain) with its context. Its antigen remains unknown. Method: immunoSEQ multiplex PCR; TCRdb's copy keeps in-frame clones and lacks some. The table records about 1 million clones, about 74% of them present only once. This record belongs to a study of shared clonotypes between healthy human individuals. This CDR3 region has 14 residues. Germline lookup yields CDR1 SGHVS and CDR2 FQNEAQ. Trimming at V came to 3 bases and at J to 6 bases, leaving 4 bases not matched to a gene. Study-wide points: Investigators collected only blood, and repertoires in tissues likely differ. An expected dependence of interdonor clonotype sharing on sequencing depth was noted.

The genes are TRBV7-8 and TRBJ2-7; 11 bases map to TRBD1. The TCR originated in a man between 18 and 35 years old in good health. The sequenced sample consisted of memory CD4+ T cells sorted from blood. The subset denotes: CD45RA-negative fraction. The CDR3, as DNA: TGTGCCAGCAGCTTGGACAGGGGGCTTCCCGAGCAGTACTTC. Translating it yields CASSLDRGLPEQYF.